This entry features one TCR beta chain sequence. The sample is drawn from a study of CD8 T cells in ankylosing spondylitis. MiXCR was run by TCRdb on the 5' RACE reads, yielding one entry per CDR3 protein. The data hold around 340,000 distinct CDR3 sequences, with 20% observed a single time. This clonotype was sampled from a male donor with ankylosing spondylitis or in good health (not recorded which). The sample consisted of blood, either unsorted or a sorted T cell fraction (not recorded which).

The CDR3 coding sequence is TGCGCCAGCAGCTACTCCGGGACAGGGGCTGAAGCTTTCTTT. Its translation: CASSYSGTGAEAFF. This rearrangement joins TRBV5-1 to TRBJ1-1; 10 bases map to TRBD1. Germline V lookup: CDR1 SGHRS, CDR2 YFSETQ. The V gene end was trimmed by 3 bases and the J gene end by 6 bases; junction bases not matched to a gene: 5. This CDR3 region has 14 residues.